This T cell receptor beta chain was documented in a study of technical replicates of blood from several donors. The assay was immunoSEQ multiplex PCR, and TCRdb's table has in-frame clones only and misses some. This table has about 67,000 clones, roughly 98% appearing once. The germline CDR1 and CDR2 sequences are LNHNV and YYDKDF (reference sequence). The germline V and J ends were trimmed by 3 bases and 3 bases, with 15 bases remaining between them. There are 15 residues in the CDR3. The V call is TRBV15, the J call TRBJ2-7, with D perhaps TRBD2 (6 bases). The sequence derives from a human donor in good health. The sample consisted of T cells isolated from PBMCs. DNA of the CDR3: TGTGCCACCAGCAGGAGTGACGGGAGTTACTACGAGCAGTACTTC. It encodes CATSRSDGSYYEQYF.